These 23 T cell receptor beta chains came from one sample sequenced in a study of OX40 agonist ivuxolimab in advanced cancers. Libraries were prepared by immunoSEQ multiplex PCR; TCRdb keeps only in-frame clonotypes and omits some of them. The sample records approximately 70,000 clones, more than 75% being singletons. The sample was CD4+ or CD8+ T cells sorted from blood, taken in a trial of the OX40 agonist ivuxolimab. The receptor source for this set is an adult with an advanced solid tumor such as melanoma, head and neck, liver or kidney cancer.

The genes are TRBV6-6 and TRBJ1-4; weak D call: TRBD1 (6 bases). Between the trimmed V and J ends, which lost 6 bases and 5 bases, there was a span of 13 bases. The CDR3 totals 14 residues. CDR1 MNHNY and CDR2 SVGAGI come from the germline V gene (reference sequence). The CDR3 sequence: CASRSSGANEKLFF. The CDR3, as DNA: TGTGCCAGCAGAAGTTCGGGGGCAAATGAAAAACTGTTTTTT.

The rearrangement links TRBV7-2 to TRBJ2-3; no clear D gene. CDR1 and CDR2 (germline): SGHTA, FQGNSA. V gave up 3 bases and J gave up 2 bases, with 9 bases separating them. The CDR3 extends over 14 amino acids. DNA for the CDR3: TGTGCCAGCAGCTTCTTGGGAAACACAGATACGCAGTATTTT. It specifies CASSFLGNTDTQYF.

V and J are TRBV2 and TRBJ2-6, with 8 positions matching TRBD1. The length of the CDR3 is 17 residues. Germline trimming cut 5 bases from V and 3 bases from J; bases unmatched to any gene: 9. Per germline, CDR1 SNHLY and CDR2 FYNNEI. This CDR3 is CASSRDRGVSGANVLTF. DNA of the CDR3: TGTGCCAGCAGTCGCGACAGGGGTGTAAGTGGGGCCAACGTCCTGACTTTC.

The J gene is TRBJ2-2, the V gene TRBV9; D is unresolved. The CDR3 is made up of 14 amino acids. Germline lookup yields CDR1 SGDLS and CDR2 YYNGEE. V was clipped by 0 bases and J by 1 base, with 4 bases between them. The CDR3 DNA sequence: TGTGCCAGCAGCGTAGTTGTGAACACCGGGGAGCTGTTTTTT. It specifies CASSVVVNTGELFF.

The chain has TRBV11-3 and TRBJ2-7; 7 bases map to TRBD2. V was clipped by 5 bases and J by 2 bases; unmatched bases: 9. This CDR3 is built from 15 residues. The germline gives CDR1 SGHNT, CDR2 YENEEA. The CDR3 coding sequence is TGTGCCAGCAGCCGATCGGGAGGCTCGCCCTACGAGCAGTACTTC. Translated, it gives CASSRSGGSPYEQYF.

V usage is TRBV7-2 and J usage is TRBJ2-2, with D perhaps given as TRBD1 or TRBD2 (6 bases each). Germline-derived CDR1 and CDR2 are SGHTA and FQGNSA. The CDR3 spans 14 residues. V gave up 10 bases and J gave up 2 bases, with 14 bases separating them. CDR3 protein: CATEGGTNTGELFF. CDR3 DNA: TGTGCCACCGAAGGGGGGACTAACACCGGGGAGCTGTTTTTT. The variable domain in full, with the rest retrieved from reference TRBV7-2 and TRBJ2-2, is GAGVSQSPSNKVTEKGKDVELRCDPISGHTALYWYRQSLGQGLEFLIYFQGNSAPDKSGLPSDRFSAERTGGSVSTLTIQRTQQEDSAVYLCATEGGTNTGELFFGEGSRLTVL.

This CDR3 is CAWIWTAWGGYTF. For the CDR3, the DNA is TGTGCCTGGATTTGGACAGCCTGGGGAGGCTACACCTTC. The J gene is TRBJ1-2, the V gene TRBV30; TRBD1 is a possible D gene (6 bases). CDR1 and CDR2 from the germline V gene are GTSNPN and SVGIG (reference sequence). This CDR3 is built from 13 residues. Trimming cost V 4 bases and J 8 bases, with 17 bases left between them.

This rearrangement joins TRBV7-2 to TRBJ2-5, with D maybe TRBD2 (5 bases). TRBJ2-7 explains the end of the DNA better; the J call may be wrong. Looked up from germline, CDR1 is SGHTA and CDR2 is FQGNSA. CDR3 length equals 15 residues. The CDR3 nucleotides are TGTGCCAGCAGCTTAGGTCCAGCGGCGAATTACGAGCAGTACTTC. This codes for CASSLGPAANYEQYF.

The chain is built from TRBV11-1 and TRBJ2-1, with TRBD1 as a possible D gene (6 bases). Germline V gene sequence: CDR1 SGHAT, CDR2 FQDESV (reference sequence). The ends were cut back, 1 base at V and 0 bases at J, with 10 bases in the middle. The CDR3 loop spans 16 amino acids. CDR3 sequence: CASSLEGDNSYNEQFF. As DNA, the CDR3 is TGTGCCAGCAGCTTAGAGGGGGACAACTCCTACAATGAGCAGTTCTTC.

This clone was seen a few times. V is TRBV7-3 and J is TRBJ2-5, with 9 bases matching TRBD1. V lost 4 bases and J lost 5; bases outside the gene matches: 2. The CDR3 extends over 13 amino acids. Per the germline V gene, CDR1 is SGHTA and CDR2 is FQGTGA. The CDR3 loop is CASSSDRGETQYF. The CDR3 DNA sequence: TGTGCCAGCAGCTCAGACAGGGGGGAGACCCAGTACTTC.

The chain combines TRBV7-9 with TRBJ1-3; the D gene is possibly TRBD1 (5 bases). V lost 5 bases and J lost 0, with 8 bases in between. Looked up from germline, CDR1 is SEHNR and CDR2 is FQNEAQ (reference sequence). The CDR3 consists of 14 residues. Here the CDR3 reads CASSRDGSGNTIYF. The CDR3 DNA is TGTGCCAGCAGCCGGGACGGCTCTGGAAACACCATATATTTT.

The chain combines TRBV29-1 with TRBJ1-2, with TRBD1 identical over 7 bases. Germline lookup yields CDR1 SQVTM and CDR2 ANQGSEA. After removal of 7 bases from V and 1 base from J, the junction contained 6 bases not matched to a gene. The CDR3 loop spans 13 amino acids. CDR3 sequence (DNA): TGCAGCGCCTCCGGGACAGATAACTATGGCTACACCTTC. Residues: CSASGTDNYGYTF.

The genes are TRBV4-3 and TRBJ2-4; 9 bases align to TRBD1. This CDR3 spans 18 amino acids. The trim removed 2 bases at V and 0 bases at J, leaving 8 bases unmatched. Germline V gene data show CDR1 as LGHNA and CDR2 as YSLEER. CDR3 DNA sequence: TGCGCCAGCAGCCAAACTTGGACAGGGGAGGGAGCCAAAAACATTCAGTACTTC. It encodes CASSQTWTGEGAKNIQYF.

The chain joins TRBV27 to TRBJ2-4; D not certain. Trimming removed 1 base from V and 15 bases from J, with 4 bases in between. Germline assignment: CDR1 MNHEY and CDR2 SMNVEV (reference sequence). CDR3 length equals 9 residues. CDR3 bases: TGTGCCAGCAGTTTATGTCCGTACTTC. Protein product: CASSLCPYF.

The V call is TRBV5-1, the J call TRBJ2-1, with 10 nucleotides matching TRBD1. The CDR3 is 18 amino acids. After removal of 1 base from V and 4 bases from J, the junction contained 11 bases not matched to a gene. The germline V gene has CDR1 SGHRS and CDR2 YFSETQ. The CDR3 bases are TGCGCCAGCAGCTTGAACTCCCGGACAGGGGGGGGGTACAATGAGCAGTTCTTC. Translated, it gives CASSLNSRTGGGYNEQFF.

This sequence joins TRBV11-2 and TRBJ2-3; weak D call: TRBD1 (5 bases). CDR3 length equals 15 residues. V was shortened by 0 bases and J by 4 bases, with 11 bases between the two germline ends. CDR1 is SGHAT and CDR2 is FQNNGV in the germline V gene. For the CDR3, the DNA is TGTGCCAGCAGCTTAGACAGGGTAGGGGCAGATACGCAGTATTTT. This codes for CASSLDRVGADTQYF.

The CDR3 coding sequence is TGTGCCAGCAGTGAGACGGGCCTGTATAGCAATCAGCCCCAGCATTTT. As protein: CASSETGLYSNQPQHF. The chain recombines TRBV6-4 with TRBJ1-5; D remains unclear. The CDR3 extends over 16 amino acids. Germline assignment: CDR1 MRHNA and CDR2 SNTAGT. Trimming cost V 3 bases and J 0 bases, with 12 bases left between them.

This chain connects TRBV6-6 to TRBJ1-1; TRBD1 matches at 7 bases. The CDR3 contains 14 residues. Germline-derived CDR1 and CDR2 are MNHNY and SVGAGI (reference sequence). V shed 7 bases and J 1 base; nucleotides not matched to a gene: 6. The DNA of the CDR3 is TGTGCCAGCAATAGGGACAGTCGGAACACTGAAGCTTTCTTT. Translated, it gives CASNRDSRNTEAFF.

The rearrangement links TRBV6-6 to TRBJ2-1; 10 nucleotides agree with TRBD2. The V and J ends lost 5 bases and 8 bases, in that order; junction bases with no gene match: 9. Germline V gene sequence: CDR1 MNHNY, CDR2 SVGAGI (reference sequence). The CDR3 sequence is 15 residues long. The CDR3 loop is CASSEGPSGSYEQFF. CDR3 bases: TGTGCCAGCAGTGAGGGGCCTAGCGGGAGTTATGAGCAGTTCTTC.

This chain links TRBV27 with TRBJ2-2; the D call may be TRBD1 or TRBD2 (6 bases each). The CDR3 loop spans 14 amino acids. Germline CDR1 is MNHEY and CDR2 is SMNVEV (reference sequence). V lost 7 bases, J lost 7 bases, and 16 bases lay in between. For the CDR3, the DNA is TGTGCCAGCAAAACATGGGGGCGGGACGGGGAGCTGTTTTTT. It codes for CASKTWGRDGELFF.

This chain uses TRBV18 with TRBJ1-1; no reliable D call. Trimming stripped 3 bases from V and 1 base from J, with 9 bases between. The length of the CDR3 is 14 residues. The V gene's germline CDR1 is KGHSH and CDR2 LQKENI. This CDR3 reads CASSPLTRNTEAFF. CDR3 DNA: TGTGCCAGCTCACCCCTAACACGGAACACTGAAGCTTTCTTT.

This clone was detected a few times. The rearrangement joins TRBV30 to TRBJ1-4; D remains ambiguous. The CDR3 runs 13 residues. V lost 2 bases, J lost 7 bases, and 11 bases lay in between. Germline loops: CDR1 GTSNPN, CDR2 SVGIG (reference sequence). CDR3 DNA sequence: TGTGCCTGGAGTCAAGGAGGGTCTGAAAAACTGTTTTTT. Its protein product is CAWSQGGSEKLFF.

Only a few counts were recorded for this clone. The chain employs TRBV5-8 and TRBJ1-6; D unresolved. The germline V gene has CDR1 SGHTS and CDR2 YDEGEE. V dropped 1 base and J dropped 8 bases, with 10 bases sitting between them. The CDR3 length is 14 residues. The DNA for the CDR3 is TGTGCCAGCAGCTTGATAAAGGATTATTCACCCCTCCACTTT. Translation: CASSLIKDYSPLHF.